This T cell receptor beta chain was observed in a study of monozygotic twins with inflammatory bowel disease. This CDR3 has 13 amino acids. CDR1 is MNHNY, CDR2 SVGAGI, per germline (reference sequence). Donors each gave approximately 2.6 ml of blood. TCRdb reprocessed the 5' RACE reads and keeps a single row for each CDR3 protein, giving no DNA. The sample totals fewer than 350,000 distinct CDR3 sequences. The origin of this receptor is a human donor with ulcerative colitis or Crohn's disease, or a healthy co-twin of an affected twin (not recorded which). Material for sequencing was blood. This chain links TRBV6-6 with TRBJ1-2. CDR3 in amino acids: CASSYKRVDGYTF.